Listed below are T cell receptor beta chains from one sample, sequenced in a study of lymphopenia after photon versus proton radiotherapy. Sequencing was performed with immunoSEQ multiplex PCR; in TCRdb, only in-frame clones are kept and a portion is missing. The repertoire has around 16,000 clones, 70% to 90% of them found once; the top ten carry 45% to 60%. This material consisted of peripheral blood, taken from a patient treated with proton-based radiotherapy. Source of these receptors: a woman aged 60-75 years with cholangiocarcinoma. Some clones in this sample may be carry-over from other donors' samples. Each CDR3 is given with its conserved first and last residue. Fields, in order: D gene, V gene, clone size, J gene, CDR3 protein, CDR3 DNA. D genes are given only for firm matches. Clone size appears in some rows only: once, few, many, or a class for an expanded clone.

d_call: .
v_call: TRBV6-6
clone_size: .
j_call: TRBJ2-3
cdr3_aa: CASISSRGASADTQYF
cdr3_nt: TGTGCCAGCATTTCGAGCCGGGGGGCGTCAGCAGATACGCAGTATTTT

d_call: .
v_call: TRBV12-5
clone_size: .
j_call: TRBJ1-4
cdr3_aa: CASAGTTNEKLFF
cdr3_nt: TGTGCTAGTGCCGGGACCACTAATGAAAAACTGTTTTTT

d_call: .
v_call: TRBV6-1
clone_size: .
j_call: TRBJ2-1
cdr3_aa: CANGASASYNEQFF
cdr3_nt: TGTGCCAACGGAGCTAGCGCTTCCTACAATGAGCAGTTCTTC

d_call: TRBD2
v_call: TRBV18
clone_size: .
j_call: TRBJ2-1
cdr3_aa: CASSPRGTSGYNEQFF
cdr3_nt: TGTGCCAGCTCACCACGAGGGACTAGCGGCTACAATGAGCAGTTCTTC

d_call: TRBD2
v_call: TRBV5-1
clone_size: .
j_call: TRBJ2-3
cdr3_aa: CASSLVSGSSSDTQYF
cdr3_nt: TGCGCCAGCAGCTTGGTTAGCGGGAGCTCTTCAGATACGCAGTATTTT

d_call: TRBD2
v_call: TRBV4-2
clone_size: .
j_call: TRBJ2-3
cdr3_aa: CASSLWGLAGAGTDTQYF
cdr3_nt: TGTGCCAGCAGCCTCTGGGGACTAGCGGGAGCGGGCACAGATACGCAGTATTTT

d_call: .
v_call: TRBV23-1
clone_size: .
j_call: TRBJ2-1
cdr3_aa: CASSVSYNEQFF
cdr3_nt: TGCGCCAGCAGCGTCAGCTACAATGAGCAGTTCTTC

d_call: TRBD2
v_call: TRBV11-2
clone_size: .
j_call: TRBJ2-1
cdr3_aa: CASSLVRLAGLYNEQFF
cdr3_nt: TGTGCCAGCAGCTTAGTCCGACTAGCGGGCCTTTACAATGAGCAGTTCTTC

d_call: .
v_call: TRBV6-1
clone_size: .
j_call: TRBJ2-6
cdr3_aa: CASSEFSGANVLTF
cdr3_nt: TGTGCCAGCAGTGAATTCTCTGGGGCCAACGTCCTGACTTTC

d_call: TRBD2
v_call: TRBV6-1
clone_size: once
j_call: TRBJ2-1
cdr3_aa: CASSEEGPGLADEQFF
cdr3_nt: TGTGCCAGCAGTGAAGAAGGTCCGGGACTAGCAGATGAGCAGTTCTTC

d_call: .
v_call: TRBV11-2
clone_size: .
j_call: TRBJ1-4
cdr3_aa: CASSRTGTSLNEKLFF
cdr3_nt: TGTGCCAGCAGCCGAACTGGGACTTCTCTTAATGAAAAACTGTTTTTT

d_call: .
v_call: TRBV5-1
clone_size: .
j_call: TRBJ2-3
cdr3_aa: CASMRGGSTDTQYF
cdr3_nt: TGCGCCAGCATGAGGGGGGGTAGCACAGATACGCAGTATTTT

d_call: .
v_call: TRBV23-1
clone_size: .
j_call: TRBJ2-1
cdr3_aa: CASSQYGGGAEFF
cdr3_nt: TGCGCCAGCAGTCAATATGGTGGGGGGGCTGAGTTCTTC

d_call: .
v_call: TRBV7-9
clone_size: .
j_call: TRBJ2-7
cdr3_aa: CASSLARSSYEQYF
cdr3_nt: TGTGCCAGCAGCTTAGCCCGGAGCTCCTACGAGCAGTACTTC

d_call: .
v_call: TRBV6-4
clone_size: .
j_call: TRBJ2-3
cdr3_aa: CASRDPATDTQYF
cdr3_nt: TGTGCCAGTCGGGACCCGGCCACAGATACGCAGTATTTT

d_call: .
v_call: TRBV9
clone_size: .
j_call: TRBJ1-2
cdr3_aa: CASSARVDYGYTF
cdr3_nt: TGTGCCAGCAGTGCCAGGGTTGACTATGGCTACACCTTC

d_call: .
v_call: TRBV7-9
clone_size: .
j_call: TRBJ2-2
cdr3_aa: CASSLYRETGELFF
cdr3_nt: TGTGCCAGCAGCTTATATAGGGAGACCGGGGAGCTGTTTTTT

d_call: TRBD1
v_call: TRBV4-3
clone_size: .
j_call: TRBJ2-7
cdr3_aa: CASSIKTGNSLGSYEQYF
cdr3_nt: TGCGCCAGCAGCATCAAGACAGGGAATTCCCTGGGCTCCTACGAGCAGTACTTC

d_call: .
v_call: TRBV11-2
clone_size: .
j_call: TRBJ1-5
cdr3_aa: CASSPSGGRNQPQHF
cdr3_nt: TGTGCCAGCAGCCCCAGTGGGGGGCGGAATCAGCCCCAGCATTTT

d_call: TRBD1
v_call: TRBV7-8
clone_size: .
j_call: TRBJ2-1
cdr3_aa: CASSWGQASYNEQFF
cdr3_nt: TGTGCCAGCAGCTGGGGACAGGCCTCCTACAATGAGCAGTTCTTC

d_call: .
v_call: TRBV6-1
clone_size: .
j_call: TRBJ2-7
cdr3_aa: CASSDGGTQYEQYF
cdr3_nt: TGTGCCAGCAGTGATGGGGGGACTCAATACGAGCAGTACTTC

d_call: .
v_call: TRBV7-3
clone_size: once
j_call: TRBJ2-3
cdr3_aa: CASSLVFGSTDTQYF
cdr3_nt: TGTGCCAGCAGCTTGGTGTTCGGTAGCACAGATACGCAGTATTTT

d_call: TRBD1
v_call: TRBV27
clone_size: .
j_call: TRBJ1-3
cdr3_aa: CASQKVADRGLGNTIYF
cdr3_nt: TGTGCCAGCCAAAAAGTCGCGGACAGGGGGCTTGGAAACACCATATATTTT

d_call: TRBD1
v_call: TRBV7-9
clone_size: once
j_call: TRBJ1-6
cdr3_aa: CASSLTGANSPLHF
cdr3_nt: TGTGCCAGCAGCCTGACAGGGGCTAATTCACCCCTCCACTTT

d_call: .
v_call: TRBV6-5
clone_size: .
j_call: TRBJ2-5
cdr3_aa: CASSYSPGLQETQYF
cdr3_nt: TGTGCCAGCAGTTACTCCCCGGGACTCCAAGAGACCCAGTACTTC

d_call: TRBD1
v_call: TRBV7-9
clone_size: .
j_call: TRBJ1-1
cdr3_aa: CASWQGGGNTEAFF
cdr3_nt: TGTGCCAGCTGGCAGGGGGGAGGGAACACTGAAGCTTTCTTT

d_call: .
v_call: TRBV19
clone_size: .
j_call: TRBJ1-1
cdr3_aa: CASSIFGNTEAFF
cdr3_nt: TGTGCCAGTAGTATTTTTGGGAACACTGAAGCTTTCTTT

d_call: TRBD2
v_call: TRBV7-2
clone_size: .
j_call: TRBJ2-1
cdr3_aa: CASSLAGSGRDNEQFF
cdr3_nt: TGTGCCAGCAGCTTAGCAGGTAGCGGGAGAGACAATGAGCAGTTCTTC

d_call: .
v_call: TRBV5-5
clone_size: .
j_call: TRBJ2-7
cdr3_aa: CASSVSIGTGPYEQYF
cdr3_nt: TGTGCCAGCAGCGTCTCTATCGGGACGGGCCCCTACGAGCAGTACTTC

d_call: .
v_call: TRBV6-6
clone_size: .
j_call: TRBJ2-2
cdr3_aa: CASSNERLRGGELFF
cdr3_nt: TGTGCCAGCAGCAACGAGAGGCTACGGGGCGGGGAGCTGTTTTTT

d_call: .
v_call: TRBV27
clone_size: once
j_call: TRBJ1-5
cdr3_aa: CASSSTSQRGSNRPQHF
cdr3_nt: TGTGCCAGCAGTTCGACATCACAGAGGGGGTCCAATCGGCCCCAGCATTTT

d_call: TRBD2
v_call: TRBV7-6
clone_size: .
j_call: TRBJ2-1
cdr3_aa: CASSLLIAGVGSYNEQFF
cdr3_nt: TGTGCCAGCAGCTTACTGATAGCGGGAGTCGGGTCCTACAATGAGCAGTTCTTC

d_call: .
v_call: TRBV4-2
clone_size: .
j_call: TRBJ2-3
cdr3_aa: CASNQKGDTQYF
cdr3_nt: TGTGCCAGCAACCAGAAAGGAGATACGCAGTATTTT

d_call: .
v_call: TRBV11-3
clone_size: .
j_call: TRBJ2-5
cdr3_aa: CASSQRAEQETQYF
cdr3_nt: TGTGCCAGCAGCCAAAGGGCAGAACAAGAGACCCAGTACTTC